This record looks at one T cell receptor (beta chain) sequence and its context. Antigen: not known. 13 Jbeta primers and 60 Vbeta primers were used for the PCR. Sequenced by immunoSEQ multiplex PCR; TCRdb stores in-frame clones only, minus some. Of 180,000 or so clones in the sample, 60% to 80% were seen once. This record belongs to a study of cytomegalovirus exposure and HLA in healthy donors. Study outcomes and limitations: When presence/absence was analysed, sequencing depth was taken to be roughly uniform across donors. TCR beta chains numbering more than 150 were designated cytomegalovirus-associated. In vitro testing confirmed a few CMV-associated chains as specific for CMV antigens.

V was shortened by 4 bases and J by 5 bases, with 9 bases between the two germline ends. Looked up from germline, CDR1 is MNHNS and CDR2 is SASEGT. This CDR3 has 13 residues. The sequencing sample was made of PBMCs. The source of this sequence is a female donor in good health and CMV-seronegative. This chain joins TRBV6-1 and TRBJ1-5; perhaps TRBD1 as D (6 bases). The CDR3 region is CASSVQGDQPQHF. The CDR3 nucleotides are TGTGCCAGCAGTGTACAGGGCGATCAGCCCCAGCATTTT.